The TCR beta chain described here comes from a study of OX40 agonist ivuxolimab in advanced cancers. As regards this clone: The antigen remains unidentified.

Findings and limits, study-wide: Nonresponders, in some cases, also had low normalized T-cell clonal expansion.

Germline V CDR1 and CDR2: SNHLY, FYNNEI. Deletions cut 9 bases from V and 8 bases from J, with 17 bases between. This CDR3 has 13 amino acids. Generated by immunoSEQ multiplex PCR, the TCRdb table keeps only in-frame clones and is missing some. The sample records tens of thousands of clones, more than 85% being singletons. The TCR sequence derives from an adult with an advanced solid tumor such as melanoma, head and neck, liver or kidney cancer. This specimen consisted of CD4+ or CD8+ T cells sorted from blood, obtained in a trial of the OX40 agonist ivuxolimab. The genes are TRBV2 and TRBJ2-1; possibly TRBD2 for D (6 bases). This chain's CDR3 is CASGDFGVDEQFF. CDR3 sequence (DNA): TGTGCCAGTGGGGACTTTGGGGTGGATGAGCAGTTCTTC.